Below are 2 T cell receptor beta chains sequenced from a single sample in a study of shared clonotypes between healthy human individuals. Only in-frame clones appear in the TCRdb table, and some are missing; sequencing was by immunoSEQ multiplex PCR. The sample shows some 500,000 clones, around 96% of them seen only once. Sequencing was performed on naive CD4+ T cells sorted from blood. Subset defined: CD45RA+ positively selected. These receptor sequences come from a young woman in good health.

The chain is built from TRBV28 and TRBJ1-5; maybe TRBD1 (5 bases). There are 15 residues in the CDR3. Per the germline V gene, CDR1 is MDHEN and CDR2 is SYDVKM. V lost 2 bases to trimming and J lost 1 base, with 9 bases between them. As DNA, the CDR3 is TGTGCCAGCAGTTTAGGTGGGGGGAGCAATCAGCCCCAGCATTTT. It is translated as CASSLGGGSNQPQHF.

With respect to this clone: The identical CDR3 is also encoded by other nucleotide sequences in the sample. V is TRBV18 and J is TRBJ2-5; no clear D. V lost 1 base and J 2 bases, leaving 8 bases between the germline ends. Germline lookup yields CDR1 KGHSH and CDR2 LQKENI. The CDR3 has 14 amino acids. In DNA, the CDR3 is TGTGCCAGCTCACCACGGACCGGACAAGAGACCCAGTACTTC. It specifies CASSPRTGQETQYF.